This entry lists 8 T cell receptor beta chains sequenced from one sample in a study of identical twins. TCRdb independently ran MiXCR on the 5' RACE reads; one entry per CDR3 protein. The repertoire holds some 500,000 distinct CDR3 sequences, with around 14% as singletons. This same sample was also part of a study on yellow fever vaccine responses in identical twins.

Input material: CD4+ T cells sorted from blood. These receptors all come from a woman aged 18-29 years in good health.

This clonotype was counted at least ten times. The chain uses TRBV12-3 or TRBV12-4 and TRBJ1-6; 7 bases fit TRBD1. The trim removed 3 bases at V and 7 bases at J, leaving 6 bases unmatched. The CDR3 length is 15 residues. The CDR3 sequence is CASSFGDRGNSPLHF. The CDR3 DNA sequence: TGTGCCAGCAGTTTCGGGGACAGAGGCAATTCACCCCTCCACTTT.

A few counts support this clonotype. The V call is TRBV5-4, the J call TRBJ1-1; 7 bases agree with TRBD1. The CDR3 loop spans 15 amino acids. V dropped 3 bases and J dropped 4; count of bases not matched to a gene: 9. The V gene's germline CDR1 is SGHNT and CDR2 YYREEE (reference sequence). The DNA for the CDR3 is TGTGCCAGCAGCTCAAAACAGGGGTCCGGCACTGAAGCTTTCTTT. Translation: CASSSKQGSGTEAFF. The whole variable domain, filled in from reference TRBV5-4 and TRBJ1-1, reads ETGVTQSPTHLIKTRGQQVTLRCSSQSGHNTVSWYQQALGQGPQFIFQYYREEENGRGNFPPRFSGLQFPNYSSELNVNALELDDSALYLCASSSKQGSGTEAFFGQGTRLTVV.

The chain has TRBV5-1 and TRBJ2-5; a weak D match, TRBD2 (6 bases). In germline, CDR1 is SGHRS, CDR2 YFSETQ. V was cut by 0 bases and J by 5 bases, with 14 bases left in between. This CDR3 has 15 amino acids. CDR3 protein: CASSLAGSGGETQYF. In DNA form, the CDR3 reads TGCGCCAGCAGCTTGGCGGGGAGCGGAGGGGAGACCCAGTACTTC.

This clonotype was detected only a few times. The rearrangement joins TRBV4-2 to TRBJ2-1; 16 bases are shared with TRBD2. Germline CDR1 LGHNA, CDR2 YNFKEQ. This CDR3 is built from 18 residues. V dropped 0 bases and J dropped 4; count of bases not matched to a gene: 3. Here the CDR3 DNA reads TGTGCCAGCAGCCAAGAGGGGACTAGCGGGGGGGCATACAATGAGCAGTTCTTC. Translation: CASSQEGTSGGAYNEQFF.

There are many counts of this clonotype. Here the CDR3 reads CASSLGTSGRETQYF. DNA for the CDR3: TGCGCCAGCAGCTTGGGGACTAGCGGGAGAGAGACCCAGTACTTC. The chain uses TRBV5-1 and TRBJ2-5, with 13 positions matching TRBD2. V shed 0 bases, J shed 4 bases, and the junction held 0 bases outside the gene matches. From germline, CDR1 is SGHRS and CDR2 YFSETQ. The CDR3 runs 15 residues.

The CDR3 region is CASSSTRLGEQYF. The CDR3 nucleotides are TGTGCCAGCAGTTCCACCAGACTTGGAGAGCAGTACTTC. V is TRBV3-1 and J is TRBJ2-7; D not resolved. V was trimmed by 6 bases and J by 7 bases, leaving 16 bases between them. Per the germline V gene, CDR1 is LGHDT and CDR2 is YNNKEL (reference sequence). The CDR3 contains 13 residues.

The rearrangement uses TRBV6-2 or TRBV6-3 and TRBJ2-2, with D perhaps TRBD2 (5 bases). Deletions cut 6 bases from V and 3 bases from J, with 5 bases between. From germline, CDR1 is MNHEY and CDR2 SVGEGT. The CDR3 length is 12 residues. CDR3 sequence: CASRLDTGELFF. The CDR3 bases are TGTGCCAGCAGACTAGACACCGGGGAGCTGTTTTTT.

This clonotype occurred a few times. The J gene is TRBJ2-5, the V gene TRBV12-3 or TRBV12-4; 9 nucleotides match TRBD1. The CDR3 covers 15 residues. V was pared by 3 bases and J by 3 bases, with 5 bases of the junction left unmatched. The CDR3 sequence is CASSFGDRVKETQYF. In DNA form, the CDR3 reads TGTGCCAGCAGTTTTGGGGACAGGGTGAAAGAGACCCAGTACTTC.